A single sample is the source of the 8 T cell receptor beta chains below, sequenced in a study of blood T cell repertoires in COVID-19. Assay: immunoSEQ multiplex PCR; the TCRdb copy retains only in-frame clones and omits some. Of a few hundred thousand clones detected, 86% appear once; the ten largest clones hold 3%. The sample comprised peripheral blood. These receptors were taken from a woman under 40 with active or convalescent COVID-19.

The V call is TRBV2, the J call TRBJ1-1; no clear D. Germline V lookup: CDR1 SNHLY, CDR2 FYNNEI. Trimming removed 2 bases from V and 7 bases from J, with 17 bases in between. This CDR3 region has 15 residues. CDR3 sequence: CASSEQSVEFGEAFF. The CDR3 nucleotides read TGTGCCAGCAGTGAACAATCGGTGGAGTTCGGTGAAGCTTTCTTT. The whole variable domain, filled in from reference TRBV2 and TRBJ1-1, reads EPEVTQTPSHQVTQMGQEVILRCVPISNHLYFYWYRQILGQKVEFLVSFYNNEISEKSEIFDDQFSVERPDGSNFTLKIRSTKLEDSAMYFCASSEQSVEFGEAFFGQGTRLTVV.

This sequence joins TRBV4-2 and TRBJ2-3, with TRBD2 matching 14 bases. Per the germline V gene, CDR1 is LGHNA and CDR2 is YNFKEQ. The J segment lost 4 bases and the V segment lost 2 bases, leaving 8 bases of the junction unmatched. The CDR3 covers 18 residues. Here the CDR3 reads CASSQPAGTSGGADTQYF. The CDR3 DNA reads as TGTGCCAGCAGCCAACCCGCAGGGACTAGCGGGGGTGCAGATACGCAGTATTTT.

The chain recombines TRBV5-6 with TRBJ1-6; no firm D call. This CDR3 has 16 residues. Germline CDR1 and CDR2: SGHDT and YYEEEE. V lost 5 bases and J lost 7, with 19 bases in between. CDR3 coding DNA: TGTGCCAGCAGTTTGAGCGAATTGATAAGGAATTCACCCCTCCACTTT. It yields the protein CASSLSELIRNSPLHF.

The chain recombines TRBV12-3 or TRBV12-4 with TRBJ2-7; D is uncertain. This CDR3 is built from 12 residues. V lost 3 bases, J lost 6 bases, and 9 bases lay in between. The CDR3 nucleotides read TGTGCCAGCAGTTTTGGCAGGCTCGAGCAGTACTTC. Protein product: CASSFGRLEQYF.

V usage is TRBV11-3 and J usage is TRBJ1-2; the D gene is possibly TRBD1 (5 bases). Germline lookup yields CDR1 SGHNT and CDR2 YENEEA. Trimming took off 5 bases at V and 6 bases at J, with 10 bases between the two ends. The CDR3 contains 12 residues. CDR3 sequence reads: CASSRGGDGYTF. DNA for the CDR3: TGTGCCAGCAGCCGTGGGGGGGATGGCTACACCTTC.

The CDR3: CASSGDRAGGYTF. For the CDR3, the DNA is TGTGCCAGCAGCGGAGACAGGGCGGGTGGCTACACCTTC. The genes are TRBV3-1 (or the pseudogene TRBV3-2) and TRBJ1-2; TRBD1 matches at 7 bases. Germline assignment: CDR1 LGHDT and CDR2 YNNKEL (reference sequence). V lost 5 bases and J lost 7; bases outside the gene matches: 7. The CDR3 is 13 amino acids.

The rearrangement uses TRBV27 and TRBJ1-5; tentative D call: TRBD1 (6 bases). Germline CDR1 reads MNHEY; CDR2 reads SMNVEV (reference sequence). The CDR3 has 15 residues. The germline V and J ends were trimmed by 5 bases and 3 bases, with 14 bases remaining between them. CDR3 protein: CASSPWSGANQPQHF. The CDR3 DNA is TGTGCCAGCAGTCCGTGGTCAGGGGCCAATCAGCCCCAGCATTTT.

J is TRBJ2-1 and V is TRBV10-2, with D possibly matching TRBD1 (5 bases). Germline-derived CDR1 and CDR2 are WSHSY and SAAADI. V was pared by 4 bases and J by 4 bases, with 14 bases between. This CDR3 contains 15 residues. The CDR3 region has the DNA TGCGCCAGCAGTGTGGGCAGGGCGATTTACAATGAGCAGTTCTTC. This gives the protein CASSVGRAIYNEQFF.